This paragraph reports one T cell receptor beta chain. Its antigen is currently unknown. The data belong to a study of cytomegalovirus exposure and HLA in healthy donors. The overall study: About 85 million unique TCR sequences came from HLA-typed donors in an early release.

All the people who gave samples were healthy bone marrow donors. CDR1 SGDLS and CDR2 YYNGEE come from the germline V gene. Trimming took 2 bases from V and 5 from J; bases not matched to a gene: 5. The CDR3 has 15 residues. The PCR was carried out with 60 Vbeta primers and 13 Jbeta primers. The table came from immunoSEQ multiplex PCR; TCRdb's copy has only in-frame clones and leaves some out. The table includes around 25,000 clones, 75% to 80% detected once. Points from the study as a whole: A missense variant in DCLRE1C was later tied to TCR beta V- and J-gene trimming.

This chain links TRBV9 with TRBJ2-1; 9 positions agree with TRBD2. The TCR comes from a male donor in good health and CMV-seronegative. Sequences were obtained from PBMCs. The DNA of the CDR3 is TGTGCCAGCAGCGTTAGGGCTAGCGGGAACAATGAGCAGTTCTTC. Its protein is CASSVRASGNNEQFF.